What follows are 18 T cell receptor beta chains derived from one specimen sequenced in a study of T cell repertoires in cytomegalovirus infection. Via MiXCR, TCRdb re-called the reads, giving one row per CDR3 protein. The sample holds about a million distinct CDR3 sequences; about a third are singletons and the top ten take over 10%. These TCRs' antigens remain unknown. The sequencing here drew on cultured CD8+ T cells from PBMCs, taken from culture after CMV antigen stimulation. The receptors stem from a human donor in good health (CMV status not recorded). Some clones in this sample may be carry-over from other donors' samples.

In its sample, this clonotype was seen a few times. V and J are TRBV19 and TRBJ2-7; D is ambiguous. Deletions cut 2 bases from V and 0 bases from J, with 17 bases between. The CDR3 runs 17 residues. Germline V gene lookup returns CDR1 LNHDA and CDR2 SQIVND (reference sequence). The CDR3 spells CASSISPQRTGSYEQYF. For the CDR3, the DNA is TGTGCCAGTAGTATATCACCTCAGAGAACGGGCTCCTACGAGCAGTACTTC.

The V call is TRBV6-2 or TRBV6-3, the J call TRBJ1-3, with D hard to call. The germline V gene encodes CDR1 MNHEY and CDR2 SVGEGT. This CDR3 is built from 19 residues. Trimming shortened V by 4 bases and J by 0 bases, and 22 bases separated the two germline ends. CDR3 nucleotides: TGTGCCAGCAGTTCGATAAGGATTGGAGTCTTACCCTCTGGAAACACCATATATTTT. Its translation is CASSSIRIGVLPSGNTIYF.

The J gene is TRBJ2-5, the V gene TRBV12-3 or TRBV12-4; 7 nucleotides align to TRBD1. This CDR3 spans 14 amino acids. J was trimmed by 0 bases and V by 3 bases; bases with no gene match: 1. Written as DNA, the CDR3 is TGTGCCAGCAGTTTCAGGGGGTACCAAGAGACCCAGTACTTC. It yields the protein CASSFRGYQETQYF.

This chain uses TRBV19 with TRBJ2-3, with 7 bases aligning to TRBD1. With V trimmed by 5 bases and J by 5 bases, 7 bases remained unmatched. The CDR3 is 14 residues long. CDR1 is LNHDA and CDR2 is SQIVND in the germline V gene (reference sequence). CDR3 DNA sequence: TGTGCCAGTAGTCCGGGACAGTACGGAGATACGCAGTATTTT. This codes for CASSPGQYGDTQYF.

This clonotype was detected only a few times. This chain connects TRBV27 to TRBJ1-2; 7 positions match TRBD1. Germline-derived CDR1 and CDR2 are MNHEY and SMNVEV (reference sequence). V trimming: 3 bases; J trimming: 5 bases; junction bases outside the gene matches: 6. This CDR3 has 14 residues. The CDR3 DNA reads TGTGCCAGCAGTTTTCGGACAGGAGTTTATGGCTACACCTTC. Residues: CASSFRTGVYGYTF.

The chain joins TRBV27 to TRBJ1-2, with 7 nucleotides matching TRBD1. Germline V lookup: CDR1 MNHEY, CDR2 SMNVEV (reference sequence). Trimming removed 5 bases from V and 3 bases from J; junction bases left unmatched: 6. This CDR3 contains 14 residues. The DNA of the CDR3 is TGTGCCAGCAGTCGCGGGACAGCCCACTATGGCTACACCTTC. Translated: CASSRGTAHYGYTF.

This clonotype showed up just a few times. V and J are TRBV19 and TRBJ2-4; D perhaps matches TRBD1 (5 bases). Germline CDR1 reads LNHDA; CDR2 reads SQIVND (reference sequence). Trimming removed 5 bases from V and 0 bases from J, with 14 bases in between. This CDR3 is built from 16 residues. The DNA for the CDR3 is TGTGCCAGTAGTGTCGACAGAAATGTAGCCAAAAACATTCAGTACTTC. Protein sequence: CASSVDRNVAKNIQYF.

This chain uses TRBV10-1 with TRBJ2-2; the match to TRBD1 covers 10 bases. V lost 5 bases to trimming and J lost 1 base; unmatched junction nucleotides: 4. The CDR3 length is 16 residues. CDR1 is WNHNN and CDR2 is SYGVQD in the germline V gene (reference sequence). The CDR3 loop is CASSNRDRGNTGELFF. The CDR3 DNA reads TGCGCCAGCAGTAACCGGGACAGGGGGAACACCGGGGAGCTGTTTTTT.

J is TRBJ2-3 and V is TRBV10-1; tentatively, D is TRBD2 (6 bases). With 3 bases removed from V and 2 bases from J, the gap between germline ends came to 9 bases. Per the germline V gene, CDR1 is WNHNN and CDR2 is SYGVQD (reference sequence). The CDR3 totals 14 residues. The CDR3 DNA reads as TGCGCCAGCAGTGATTCGGGACTCACAGATACGCAGTATTTT. Translation gives CASSDSGLTDTQYF.

This chain connects TRBV19 to TRBJ2-4; D might be TRBD2 (6 bases). In germline, CDR1 is LNHDA, CDR2 SQIVND (reference sequence). The ends were cut back, 0 bases at V and 8 bases at J, with 8 bases in the middle. The CDR3 is 13 amino acids. The CDR3 loop is CASSIDPGDIQYF. DNA of the CDR3: TGTGCCAGTAGTATAGACCCGGGGGACATTCAGTACTTC.

V usage is TRBV6-2 or TRBV6-3 and J usage is TRBJ2-1, with D perhaps matching TRBD1 or TRBD2 (5 bases each). Germline loops: CDR1 MNHEY, CDR2 SVGEGT. There are 13 residues in the CDR3. The ends were cut back, 8 bases at V and 4 bases at J, with 12 bases in the middle. The CDR3 DNA follows: TGTGCCAGCCTAGGGGCGGGTTACAATGAGCAGTTCTTC. This codes for CASLGAGYNEQFF.

The chain uses TRBV6-1 and TRBJ2-7, with unresolved D. Germline values: CDR1 MNHNS, CDR2 SASEGT. The CDR3 spans 14 residues. V lost 2 bases and J 5 bases, leaving 13 bases between the germline ends. CDR3 bases: TGTGCCAGCAGTGAAATAAAGGCAGTCGACGAGCAGTACTTC. Translating it yields CASSEIKAVDEQYF.

This clonotype showed up just once. This chain links TRBV2 with TRBJ2-7, with TRBD1 matching 7 bases. The J segment lost 12 bases and the V segment lost 6 bases, leaving 14 bases of the junction unmatched. The CDR3 consists of 13 residues. Per the germline V gene, CDR1 is SNHLY and CDR2 is FYNNEI. The CDR3 bases are TGTGCCAGCAGACCCAATGAGGGGGCCCCCGGGTACTTC. It specifies CASRPNEGAPGYF.

This sequence joins TRBV11-1 and TRBJ1-1; D ambiguous. Trimming cost V 5 bases and J 7 bases, with 14 bases left between them. Germline CDR1 reads SGHAT; CDR2 reads FQDESV (reference sequence). This CDR3 region has 13 residues. CDR3 sequence: CASSLGWGVEAFF. DNA of the CDR3: TGTGCCAGCAGCCTCGGGTGGGGTGTTGAAGCTTTCTTT.

This clonotype was recorded at least ten times. V gene TRBV7-6 combines with J gene TRBJ2-1, with D uncertain. Trimming took 7 bases from V and 0 from J, leaving 13 bases between them. Per germline, CDR1 SGHVS and CDR2 FNYEAQ. The length of the CDR3 is 15 residues. The CDR3 nucleotides are TGTGCCAGCACCCGGGCGGACCACTCCTACAATGAGCAGTTCTTC. Amino acid sequence: CASTRADHSYNEQFF.

This chain links TRBV28 with TRBJ2-1, with a weak D call TRBD1 (6 bases). Germline assignment: CDR1 MDHEN and CDR2 SYDVKM. This CDR3 comprises 16 residues. Trimming took off 1 base at V and 0 bases at J, with 10 bases between the two ends. The CDR3 DNA reads as TGTGCCAGCAGTTTATATACAGGGAACTCCTACAATGAGCAGTTCTTC. It encodes CASSLYTGNSYNEQFF.

The chain uses TRBV6-1 and TRBJ2-7; 13 bases map to TRBD2. The germline CDR1 and CDR2 sequences are MNHNS and SASEGT. V dropped 0 bases and J dropped 4; count of bases not matched to a gene: 6. The CDR3 contains 17 residues. As DNA, the CDR3 is TGTGCCAGCAGTGAAGCGAGACTAGCGGGGGGACGATACGAGCAGTACTTC. The encoded protein is CASSEARLAGGRYEQYF.

This clonotype was seen more than once but under ten times. This rearrangement joins TRBV6-6 to TRBJ1-1, with a tentative D call TRBD1 (6 bases). This CDR3 comprises 14 residues. From germline, CDR1 is MNHNY and CDR2 SVGAGI (reference sequence). The V end lost 8 bases, the J end lost 2 bases, and 15 bases lay between the germline ends. The CDR3 sequence is CASGYRVLNTEAFF. CDR3 sequence (DNA): TGTGCCAGCGGATACAGGGTCCTAAACACTGAAGCTTTCTTT.